The subject of this entry is one TCR beta chain. The CDR3 is 14 residues long. The germline V gene encodes CDR1 SGHDN and CDR2 FVKESK. The J segment lost 6 bases and the V segment lost 1 base, leaving 3 bases of the junction unmatched. Clones were read by immunoSEQ multiplex PCR, and TCRdb kept only the in-frame ones, dropping some. Among fewer than 650,000 clones listed, 85% to 90% were seen once. This record belongs to a study of blood T cell repertoires in COVID-19. This TCR was sampled from a woman between 45 and 65 years old with COVID-19, enrolled during active disease. The V gene is TRBV14, the J gene TRBJ2-1, with 7 bases that match TRBD1. The sequencing input was peripheral blood. The CDR3 coding sequence is TGTGCCAGCAGCCAAGTTTCAGGGGGCAATGAGCAGTTCTTC. It encodes CASSQVSGGNEQFF.